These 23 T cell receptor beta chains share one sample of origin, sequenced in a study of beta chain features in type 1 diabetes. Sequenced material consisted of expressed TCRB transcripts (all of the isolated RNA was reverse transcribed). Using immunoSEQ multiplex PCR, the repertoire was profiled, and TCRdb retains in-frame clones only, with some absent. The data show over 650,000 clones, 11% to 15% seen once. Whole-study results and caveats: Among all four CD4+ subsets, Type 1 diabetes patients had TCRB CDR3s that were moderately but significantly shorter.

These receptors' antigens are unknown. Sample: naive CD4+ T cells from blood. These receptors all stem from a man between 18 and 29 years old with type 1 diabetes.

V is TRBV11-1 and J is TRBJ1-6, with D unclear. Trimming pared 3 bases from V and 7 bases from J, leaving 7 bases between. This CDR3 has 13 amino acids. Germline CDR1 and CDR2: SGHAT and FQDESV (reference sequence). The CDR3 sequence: CASSFMENSPLHF. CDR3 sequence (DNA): TGTGCCAGCAGCTTCATGGAGAATTCACCCCTCCACTTT.

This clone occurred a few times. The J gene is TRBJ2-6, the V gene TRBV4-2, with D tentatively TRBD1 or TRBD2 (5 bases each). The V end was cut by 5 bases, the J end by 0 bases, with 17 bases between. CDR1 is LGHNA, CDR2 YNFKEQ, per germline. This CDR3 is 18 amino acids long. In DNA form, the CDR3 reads TGTGCCAGCAGCTCATCCGGGACGGCGAACTCTGGGGCCAACGTCCTGACTTTC. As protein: CASSSSGTANSGANVLTF.

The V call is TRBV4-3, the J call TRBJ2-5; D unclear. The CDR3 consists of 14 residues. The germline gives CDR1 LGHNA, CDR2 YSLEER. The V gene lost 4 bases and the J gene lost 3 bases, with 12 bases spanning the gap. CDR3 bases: TGCGCCAGCAGCCGAACTGATAGTAAAGAGACCCAGTACTTC. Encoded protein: CASSRTDSKETQYF.

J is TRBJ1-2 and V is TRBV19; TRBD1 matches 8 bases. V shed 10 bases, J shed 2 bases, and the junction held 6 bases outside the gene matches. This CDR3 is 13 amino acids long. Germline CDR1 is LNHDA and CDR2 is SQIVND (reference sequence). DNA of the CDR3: TGTGCCACCGTACAGGGGGTAAACTATGGCTACACCTTC. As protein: CATVQGVNYGYTF.

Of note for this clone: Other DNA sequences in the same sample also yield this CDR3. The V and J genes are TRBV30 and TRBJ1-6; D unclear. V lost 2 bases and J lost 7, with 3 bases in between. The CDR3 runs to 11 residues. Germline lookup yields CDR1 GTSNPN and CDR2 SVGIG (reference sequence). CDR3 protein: CAWSTNSPLHF. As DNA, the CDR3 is TGTGCCTGGAGTACCAATTCACCCCTCCACTTT.

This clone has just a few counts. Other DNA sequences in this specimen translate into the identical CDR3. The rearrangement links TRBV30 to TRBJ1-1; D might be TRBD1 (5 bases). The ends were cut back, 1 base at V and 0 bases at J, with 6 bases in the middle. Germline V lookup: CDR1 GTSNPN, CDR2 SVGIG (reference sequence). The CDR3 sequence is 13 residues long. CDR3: CAWSGQLNTEAFF. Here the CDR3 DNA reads TGTGCCTGGAGTGGACAGTTGAACACTGAAGCTTTCTTT. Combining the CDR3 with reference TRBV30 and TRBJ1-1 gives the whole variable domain SQTIHQWPATLVQPVGSPLSLECTVEGTSNPNLYWYRQAAGRGLQLLFYSVGIGQISSEVPQNLSASRPQDRQFILSSKKLLLSDSGFYLCAWSGQLNTEAFFGQGTRLTVV.

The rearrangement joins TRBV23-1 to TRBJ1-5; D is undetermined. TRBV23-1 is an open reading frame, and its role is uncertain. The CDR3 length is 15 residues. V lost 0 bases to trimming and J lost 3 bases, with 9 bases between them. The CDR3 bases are TGCGCCAGCAGTCAATCGTCTTCTTACAATCAGCCCCAGCATTTT. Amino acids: CASSQSSSYNQPQHF.

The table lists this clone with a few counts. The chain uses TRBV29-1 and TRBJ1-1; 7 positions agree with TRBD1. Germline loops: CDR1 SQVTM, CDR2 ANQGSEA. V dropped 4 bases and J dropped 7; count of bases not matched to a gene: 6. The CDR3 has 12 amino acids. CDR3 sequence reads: CSVVQGKIEAFF. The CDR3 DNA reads TGCAGCGTTGTACAGGGGAAAATTGAAGCTTTCTTT.

CDR3 nucleotides: TGCAGCGCCGAGAAGCCGGGGGGCGGTAATGAGCAGTTCTTC. Residues: CSAEKPGGGNEQFF. J is TRBJ2-1 and V is TRBV29-1; maybe TRBD2 (7 bases). CDR3 length: 14 residues. Trimming removed 7 bases from V and 7 bases from J, with 20 bases in between. CDR1 and CDR2 (germline): SQVTM, ANQGSEA.

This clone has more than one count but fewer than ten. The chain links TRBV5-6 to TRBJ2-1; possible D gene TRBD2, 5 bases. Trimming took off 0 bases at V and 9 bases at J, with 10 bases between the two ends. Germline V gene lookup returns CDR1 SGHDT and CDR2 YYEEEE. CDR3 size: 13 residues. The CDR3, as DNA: TGTGCCAGCAGCTTGGTTAGACGGGGTGAGCAGTTCTTC. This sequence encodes CASSLVRRGEQFF. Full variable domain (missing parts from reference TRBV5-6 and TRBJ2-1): DAGVTQSPTHLIKTRGQQVTLRCSPKSGHDTVSWYQQALGQGPQFIFQYYEEEERQRGNFPDRFSGHQFPNYSSELNVNALLLGDSALYLCASSLVRRGEQFFGPGTRLTVL.

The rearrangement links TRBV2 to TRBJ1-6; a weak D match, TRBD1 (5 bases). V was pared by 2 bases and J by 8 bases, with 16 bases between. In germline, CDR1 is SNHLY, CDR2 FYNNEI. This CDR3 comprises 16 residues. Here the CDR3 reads CASSERGVELYSPLHF. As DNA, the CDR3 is TGTGCCAGCAGTGAAAGGGGTGTCGAACTTTATTCACCCCTCCACTTT. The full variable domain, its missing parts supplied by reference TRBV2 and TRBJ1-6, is EPEVTQTPSHQVTQMGQEVILRCVPISNHLYFYWYRQILGQKVEFLVSFYNNEISEKSEIFDDQFSVERPDGSNFTLKIRSTKLEDSAMYFCASSERGVELYSPLHFGNGTRLTVT.

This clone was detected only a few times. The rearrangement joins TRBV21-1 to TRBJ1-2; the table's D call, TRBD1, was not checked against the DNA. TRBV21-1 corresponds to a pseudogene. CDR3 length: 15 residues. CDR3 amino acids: CASRPHGQGLGGYTF. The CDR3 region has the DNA TGTGCCAGCAGGCCACACGGACAGGGGCTCGGTGGCTACACCTTC.

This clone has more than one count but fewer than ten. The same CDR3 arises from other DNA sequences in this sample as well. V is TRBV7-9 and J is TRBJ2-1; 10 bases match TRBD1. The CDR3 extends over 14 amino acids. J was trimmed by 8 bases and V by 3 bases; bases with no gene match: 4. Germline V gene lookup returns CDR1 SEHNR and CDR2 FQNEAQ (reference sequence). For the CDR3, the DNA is TGTGCCAGCAGCTTGGGACAGGGGAGGGATGAGCAGTTCTTC. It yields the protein CASSLGQGRDEQFF.

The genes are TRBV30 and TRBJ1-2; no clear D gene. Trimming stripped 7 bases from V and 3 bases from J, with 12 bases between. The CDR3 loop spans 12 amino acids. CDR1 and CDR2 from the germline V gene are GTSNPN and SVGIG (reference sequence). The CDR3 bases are TGTGCCTTCCTGGGCGGTGACTATGGCTACACCTTC. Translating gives CAFLGGDYGYTF.

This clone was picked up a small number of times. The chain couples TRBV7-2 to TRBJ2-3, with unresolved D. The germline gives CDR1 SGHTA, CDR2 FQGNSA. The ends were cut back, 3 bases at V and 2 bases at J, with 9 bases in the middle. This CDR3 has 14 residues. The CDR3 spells CASSFLQNTDTQYF. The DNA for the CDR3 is TGTGCCAGCAGCTTCCTTCAAAACACAGATACGCAGTATTTT.

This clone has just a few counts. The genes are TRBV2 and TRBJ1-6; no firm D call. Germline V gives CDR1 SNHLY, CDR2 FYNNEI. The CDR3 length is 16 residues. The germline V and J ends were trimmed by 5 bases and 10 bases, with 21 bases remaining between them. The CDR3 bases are TGTGCCAGCAGTTACGGGGTAGGGAGCCTCGGGTCACCCCTCCACTTT. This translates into CASSYGVGSLGSPLHF.

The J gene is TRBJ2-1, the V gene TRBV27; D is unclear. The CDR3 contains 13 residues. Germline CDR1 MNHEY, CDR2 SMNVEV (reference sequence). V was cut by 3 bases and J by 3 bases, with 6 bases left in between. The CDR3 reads CASSFGLYNEQFF. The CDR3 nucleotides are TGTGCCAGCAGTTTTGGGCTCTACAATGAGCAGTTCTTC.

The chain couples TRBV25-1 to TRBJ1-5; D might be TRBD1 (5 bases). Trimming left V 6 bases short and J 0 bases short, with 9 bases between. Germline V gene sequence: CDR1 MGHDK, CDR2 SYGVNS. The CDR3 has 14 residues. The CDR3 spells CASSRQNSNQPQHF. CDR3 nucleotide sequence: TGTGCCAGCAGCAGACAGAATAGCAATCAGCCCCAGCATTTT.

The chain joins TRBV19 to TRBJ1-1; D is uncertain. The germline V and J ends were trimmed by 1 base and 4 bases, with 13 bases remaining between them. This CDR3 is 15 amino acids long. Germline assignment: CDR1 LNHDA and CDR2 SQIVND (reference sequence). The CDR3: CASSIGETDGTEAFF. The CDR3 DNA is TGTGCCAGTAGTATAGGCGAGACGGACGGCACTGAAGCTTTCTTT.

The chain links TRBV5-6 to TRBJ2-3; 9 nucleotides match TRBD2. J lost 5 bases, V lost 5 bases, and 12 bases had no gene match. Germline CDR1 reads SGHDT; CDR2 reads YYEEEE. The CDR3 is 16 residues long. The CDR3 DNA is TGTGCCAGCAGTCCTCTCTTAGCGGGAGCCGGAGATACGCAGTATTTT. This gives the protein CASSPLLAGAGDTQYF. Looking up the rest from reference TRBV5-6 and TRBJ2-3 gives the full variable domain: DAGVTQSPTHLIKTRGQQVTLRCSPKSGHDTVSWYQQALGQGPQFIFQYYEEEERQRGNFPDRFSGHQFPNYSSELNVNALLLGDSALYLCASSPLLAGAGDTQYFGPGTRLTVL.

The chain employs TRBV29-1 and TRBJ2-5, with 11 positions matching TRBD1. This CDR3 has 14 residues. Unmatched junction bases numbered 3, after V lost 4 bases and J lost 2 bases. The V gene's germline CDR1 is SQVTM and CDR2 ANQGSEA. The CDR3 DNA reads TGCAGCGTTGGGACAGGGGGCAAACAAGAGACCCAGTACTTC. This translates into CSVGTGGKQETQYF.

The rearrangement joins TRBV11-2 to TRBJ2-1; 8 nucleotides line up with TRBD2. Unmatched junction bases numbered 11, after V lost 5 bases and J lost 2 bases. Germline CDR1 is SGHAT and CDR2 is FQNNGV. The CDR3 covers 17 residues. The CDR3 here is CASSRPVAGTAYNEQFF. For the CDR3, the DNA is TGTGCCAGCAGCCGACCGGTAGCGGGAACTGCCTACAATGAGCAGTTCTTC.

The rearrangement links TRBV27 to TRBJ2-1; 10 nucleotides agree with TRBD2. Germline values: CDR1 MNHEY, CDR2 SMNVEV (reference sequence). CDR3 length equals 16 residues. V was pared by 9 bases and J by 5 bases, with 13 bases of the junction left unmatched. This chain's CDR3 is CASVPKSGRAHNEQFF. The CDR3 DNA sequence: TGTGCCAGTGTGCCTAAAAGCGGGAGGGCTCACAATGAGCAGTTCTTC.